The source of this T cell receptor (beta chain) is a study of OX40 agonist ivuxolimab in advanced cancers. Study-wide context: Patients with hepatocellular carcinoma, melanoma, renal cell or head and neck cancer made up the dose-escalation patients. Among those enrolled, mean age was about 63 years (range about 23 to 85) and approximately 80% were male.

The V and J ends lost 2 bases and 1 base respectively, with 10 bases between them. CDR3 size: 15 residues. Per the germline V gene, CDR1 is KGHSH and CDR2 is LQKENI. Study-wide points: The average count of expanded clones was higher among CD8+ T cells than among CD4+. Dose levels from 0.1 to 3.0 mg/kg saw CD4+ and CD8+ blood T cells expand clonally by week 6.

Here immunoSEQ multiplex PCR was the method, and the copy in TCRdb shows in-frame clones only, minus some. The table has roughly 73,000 clones, approximately 86% seen once; the top ten hold under 3%. Turning to this clone: Its antigen is unknown.

This receptor was obtained from an adult with an advanced solid tumor such as melanoma, head and neck, liver or kidney cancer. The chain employs TRBV18 and TRBJ2-3, with D perhaps matching TRBD1 (5 bases). Source: CD4+ or CD8+ T cells sorted from blood, taken in a trial of the OX40 agonist ivuxolimab. CDR3 nucleotides: TGTGCCAGCTCACCAATGAAACAGGGCACAGATACGCAGTATTTT. Residues: CASSPMKQGTDTQYF.